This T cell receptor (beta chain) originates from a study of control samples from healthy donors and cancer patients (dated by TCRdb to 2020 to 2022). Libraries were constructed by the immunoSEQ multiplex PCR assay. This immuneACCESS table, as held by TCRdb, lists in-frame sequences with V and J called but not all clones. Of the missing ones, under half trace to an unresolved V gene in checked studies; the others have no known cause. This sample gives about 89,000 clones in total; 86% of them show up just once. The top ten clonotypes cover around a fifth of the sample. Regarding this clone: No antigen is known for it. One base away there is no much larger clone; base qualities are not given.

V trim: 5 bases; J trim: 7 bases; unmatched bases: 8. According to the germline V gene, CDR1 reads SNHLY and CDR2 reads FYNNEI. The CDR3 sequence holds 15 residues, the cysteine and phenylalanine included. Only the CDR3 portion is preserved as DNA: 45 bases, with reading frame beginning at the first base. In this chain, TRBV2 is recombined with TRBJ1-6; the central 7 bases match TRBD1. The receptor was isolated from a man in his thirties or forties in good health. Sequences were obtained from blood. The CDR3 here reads CASSSTGTANSPLHF. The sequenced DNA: TGTGCCAGCAGTTCTACCGGGACAGCCAATTCACCCCTCCACTTT.